This T cell receptor beta chain emerged from a study of tumor-infiltrating lymphocytes in primary liver carcinoma. TCR beta cDNA was reverse-transcribed from about 500 ng of total RNA. The reaction used a constant-region primer and ProtoScript II reverse transcriptase. Investigators got TCR beta libraries out of three nested multiplex PCR rounds, done with slightly modified ARM-PCR. The study ran its first two PCR rounds for nine to eleven cycles each, using TRBV1-TRBV30 forward primers and a C-beta reverse primer. A single record per CDR3 protein comes from TCRdb applying MiXCR to the multiplex PCR reads. This sample has under 45,000 distinct CDR3 sequences, with 73% found just once. Germline assignment: CDR1 MGHRA and CDR2 YSYEKL. V lost 3 bases and J lost 3, with 18 bases in between. CDR3 length equals 17 residues. RNA and DNA were co-extracted from approximately 20-30 mg of unsorted bulk tissue.

This chain uses TRBV4-1 with TRBJ1-3; D is unclear. This TCR was recovered from a man aged 40-55 years with primary liver carcinoma and hepatitis B virus infection. The sequenced material came from liver tumor tissue from sampling region 2. Noted subset: tumor region T2, inferior pole. The CDR3 DNA sequence: TGCGCCAGCAGCCAGCTAAGGACGGCAGGTTATGGAAACACCATATATTTT. As protein: CASSQLRTAGYGNTIYF.